This TCR beta chain was identified in a study of cytomegalovirus exposure and HLA in healthy donors. CDR3 size: 14 residues. CDR1 and CDR2 (germline): SGHDT, YYEEEE. V gave up 5 bases and J gave up 1 base, with 12 bases separating them. With respect to this clone: The target antigen is unknown.

Study-wide results and limits: Clonal expansion was found to be greater in HLA-associated TCR beta chains than in equally common others in a later analysis. Presence/absence analyses supposed approximately even sequencing depth among donors.

The PCR contained 60 Vbeta and 13 Jbeta primers. Clones were read by immunoSEQ multiplex PCR, and TCRdb kept only the in-frame ones, dropping some. The data contain 110,000 or so clones, under 90% of them singletons. The material sequenced was PBMCs. V is TRBV5-6 and J is TRBJ1-2; no clear D gene. The clonotype originates from a woman aged 18 to 35 in good health and CMV-seronegative. The CDR3 DNA is TGTGCCAGCAGAACCTCTATTTATAACTATGGCTACACCTTC. It yields the protein CASRTSIYNYGYTF.